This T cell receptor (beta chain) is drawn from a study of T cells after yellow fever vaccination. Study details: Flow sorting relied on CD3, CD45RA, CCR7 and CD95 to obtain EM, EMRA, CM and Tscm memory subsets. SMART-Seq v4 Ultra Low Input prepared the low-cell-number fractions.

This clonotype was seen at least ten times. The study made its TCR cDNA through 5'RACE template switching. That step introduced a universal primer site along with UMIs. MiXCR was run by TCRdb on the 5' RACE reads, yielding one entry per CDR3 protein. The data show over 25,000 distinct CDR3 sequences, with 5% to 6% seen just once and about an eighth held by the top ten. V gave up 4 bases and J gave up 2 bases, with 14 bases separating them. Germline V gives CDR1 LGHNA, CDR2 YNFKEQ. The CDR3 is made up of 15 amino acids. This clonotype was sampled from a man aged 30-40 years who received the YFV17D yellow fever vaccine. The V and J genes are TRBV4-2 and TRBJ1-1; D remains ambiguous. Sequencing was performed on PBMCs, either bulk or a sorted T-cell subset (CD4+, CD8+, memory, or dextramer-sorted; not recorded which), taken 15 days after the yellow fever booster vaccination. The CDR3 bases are TGTGCCAGCAGCCGAGACCCGACGGTAAACACTGAAGCTTTCTTT. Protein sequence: CASSRDPTVNTEAFF.